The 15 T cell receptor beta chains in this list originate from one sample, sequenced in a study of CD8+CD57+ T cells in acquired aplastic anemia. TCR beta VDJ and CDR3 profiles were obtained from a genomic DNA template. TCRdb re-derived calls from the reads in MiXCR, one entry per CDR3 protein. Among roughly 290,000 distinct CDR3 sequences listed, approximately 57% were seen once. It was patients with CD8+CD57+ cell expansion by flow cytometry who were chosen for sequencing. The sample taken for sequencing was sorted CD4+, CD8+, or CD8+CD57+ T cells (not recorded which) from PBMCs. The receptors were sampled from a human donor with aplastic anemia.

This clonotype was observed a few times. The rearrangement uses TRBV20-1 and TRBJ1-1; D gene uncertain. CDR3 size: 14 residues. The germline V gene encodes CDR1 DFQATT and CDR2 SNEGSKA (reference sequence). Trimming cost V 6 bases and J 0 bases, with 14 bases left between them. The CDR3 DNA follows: TGCAGTGCCCCTGTGCCTCCCATGAACACTGAAGCTTTCTTT. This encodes CSAPVPPMNTEAFF.

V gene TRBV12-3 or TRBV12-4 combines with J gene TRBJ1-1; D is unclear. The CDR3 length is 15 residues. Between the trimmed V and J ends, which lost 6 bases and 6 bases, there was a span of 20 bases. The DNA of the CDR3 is TGTGCCAGCAGATTCTTGGACGCTGGTAACGCTGAAGCTTTCTTT. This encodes CASRFLDAGNAEAFF.

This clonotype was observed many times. CDR3 residues: CASSLRVTEAFF. In DNA, the CDR3 is TGTGCCAGCAGTTTAAGGGTTACTGAAGCTTTCTTT. V usage is TRBV28 and J usage is TRBJ1-1; D unclear. Trimming removed 2 bases at V and 5 bases at J, with 6 bases between. CDR3 length equals 12 residues. Germline CDR1 reads MDHEN; CDR2 reads SYDVKM.

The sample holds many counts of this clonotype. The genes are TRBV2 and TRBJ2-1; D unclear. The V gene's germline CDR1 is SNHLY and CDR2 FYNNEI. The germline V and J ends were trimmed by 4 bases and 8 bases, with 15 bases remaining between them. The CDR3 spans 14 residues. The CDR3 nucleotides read TGTGCCAGCAGTGTAGCCCCGGTGGCCGATGAGCAGTTCTTC. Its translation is CASSVAPVADEQFF.

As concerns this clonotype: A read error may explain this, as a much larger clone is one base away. CDR3: CASSGLITGGGAYGYTF. DNA of the CDR3: TGTGCCAGCAGTGGCCTAATAACAGGGGGCGGGGCTTATGGCTACACCTTC. The rearrangement links TRBV6-4 to TRBJ1-2; 9 bases match TRBD1. Germline V gene lookup returns CDR1 MRHNA and CDR2 SNTAGT. The CDR3 sequence is 17 residues long. After removal of 4 bases from V and 5 bases from J, the junction contained 14 bases not matched to a gene.

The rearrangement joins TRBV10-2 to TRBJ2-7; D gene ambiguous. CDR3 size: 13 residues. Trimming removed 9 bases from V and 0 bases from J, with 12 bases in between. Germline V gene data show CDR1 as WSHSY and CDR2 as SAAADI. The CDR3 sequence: CASSRTDSYEQYF. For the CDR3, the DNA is TGCGCCAGTTCCAGGACGGACTCCTACGAGCAGTACTTC.

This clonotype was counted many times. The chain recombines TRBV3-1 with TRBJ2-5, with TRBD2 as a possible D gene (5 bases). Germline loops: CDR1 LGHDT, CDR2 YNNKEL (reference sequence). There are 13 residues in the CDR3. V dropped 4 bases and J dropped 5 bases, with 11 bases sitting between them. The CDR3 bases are TGTGCCAGCAGCCGAGGGAGACGGGAGACCCAGTACTTC. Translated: CASSRGRRETQYF.

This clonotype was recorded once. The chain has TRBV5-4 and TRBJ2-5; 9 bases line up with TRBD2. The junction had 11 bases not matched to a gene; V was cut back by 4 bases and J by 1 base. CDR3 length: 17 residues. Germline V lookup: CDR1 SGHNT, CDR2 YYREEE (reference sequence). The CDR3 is CASSPMTSGVLQETQYF. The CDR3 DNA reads TGTGCCAGCAGCCCTATGACTAGCGGCGTCCTCCAAGAGACCCAGTACTTC.

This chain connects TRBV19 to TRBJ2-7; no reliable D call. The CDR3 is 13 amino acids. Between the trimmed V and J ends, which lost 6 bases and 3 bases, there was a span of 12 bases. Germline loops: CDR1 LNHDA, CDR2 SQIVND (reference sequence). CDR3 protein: CASRASNGYEQYF. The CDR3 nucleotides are TGTGCCAGTAGGGCCTCAAATGGCTACGAGCAGTACTTC.

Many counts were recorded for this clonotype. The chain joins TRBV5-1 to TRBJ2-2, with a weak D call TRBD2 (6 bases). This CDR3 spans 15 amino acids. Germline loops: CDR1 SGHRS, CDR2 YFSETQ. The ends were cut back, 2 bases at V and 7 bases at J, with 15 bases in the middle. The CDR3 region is CASSFNGGGHGELFF. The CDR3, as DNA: TGCGCCAGCAGCTTTAACGGGGGAGGTCACGGGGAGCTGTTTTTT.

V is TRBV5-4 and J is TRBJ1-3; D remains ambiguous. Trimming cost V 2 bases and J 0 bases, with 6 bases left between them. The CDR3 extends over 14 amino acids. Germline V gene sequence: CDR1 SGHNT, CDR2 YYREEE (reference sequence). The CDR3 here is CASSFDYSGNTIYF. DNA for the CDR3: TGTGCCAGCAGCTTCGATTACTCTGGAAACACCATATATTTT.

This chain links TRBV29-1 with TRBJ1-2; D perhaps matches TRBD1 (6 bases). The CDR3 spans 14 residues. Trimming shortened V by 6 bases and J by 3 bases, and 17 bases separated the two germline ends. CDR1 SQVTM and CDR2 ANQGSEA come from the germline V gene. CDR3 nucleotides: TGCAGCGTCGGCCCCGACAGGTGGGACTATGGCTACACCTTC. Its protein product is CSVGPDRWDYGYTF. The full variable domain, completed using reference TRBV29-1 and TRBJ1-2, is SAVISQKPSRDICQRGTSLTIQCQVDSQVTMMFWYRQQPGQSLTLIATANQGSEATYESGFVIDKFPISRPNLTFSTLTVSNMSPEDSSIYLCSVGPDRWDYGYTFGSGTRLTVV.

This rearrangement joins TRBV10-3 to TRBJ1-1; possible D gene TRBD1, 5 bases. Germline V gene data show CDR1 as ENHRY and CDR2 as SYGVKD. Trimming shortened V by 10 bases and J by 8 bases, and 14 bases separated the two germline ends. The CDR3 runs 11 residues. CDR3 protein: CATGTRAEAFF. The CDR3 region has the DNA TGTGCCACTGGGACGCGGGCGGAAGCTTTCTTT.

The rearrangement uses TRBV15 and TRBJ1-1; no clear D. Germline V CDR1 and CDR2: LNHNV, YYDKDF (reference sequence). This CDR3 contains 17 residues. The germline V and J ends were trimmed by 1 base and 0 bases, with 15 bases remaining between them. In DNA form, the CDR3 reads TGTGCCACCAGCAGAGTCGGGTGGTTCGGAATGAACACTGAAGCTTTCTTT. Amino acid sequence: CATSRVGWFGMNTEAFF. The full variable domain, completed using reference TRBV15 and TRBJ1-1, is DAMVIQNPRYQVTQFGKPVTLSCSQTLNHNVMYWYQQKSSQAPKLLFHYYDKDFNNEADTPDNFQSRRPNTSFCFLDIRSPGLGDTAMYLCATSRVGWFGMNTEAFFGQGTRLTVV.

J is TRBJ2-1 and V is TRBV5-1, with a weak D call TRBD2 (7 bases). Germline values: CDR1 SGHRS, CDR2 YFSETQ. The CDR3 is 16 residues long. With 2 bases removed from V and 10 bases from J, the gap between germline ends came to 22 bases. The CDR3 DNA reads TGCGCCAGCAGCTTACCCCTTGGGGGGCAAGCGGGGGAGCAGTTCTTC. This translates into CASSLPLGGQAGEQFF.